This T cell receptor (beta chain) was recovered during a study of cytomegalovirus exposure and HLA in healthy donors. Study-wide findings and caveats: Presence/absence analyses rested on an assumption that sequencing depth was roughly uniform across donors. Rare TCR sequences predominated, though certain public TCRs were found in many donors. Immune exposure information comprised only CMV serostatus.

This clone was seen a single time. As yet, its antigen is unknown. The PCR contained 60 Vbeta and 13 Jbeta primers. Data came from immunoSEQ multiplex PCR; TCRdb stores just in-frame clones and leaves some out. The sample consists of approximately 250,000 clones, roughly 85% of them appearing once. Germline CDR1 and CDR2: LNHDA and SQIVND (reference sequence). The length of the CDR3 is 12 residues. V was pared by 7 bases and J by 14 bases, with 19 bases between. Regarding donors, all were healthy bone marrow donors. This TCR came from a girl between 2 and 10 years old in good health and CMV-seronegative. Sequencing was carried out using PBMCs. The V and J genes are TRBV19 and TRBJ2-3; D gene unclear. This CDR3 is CASIPSGVSWYF. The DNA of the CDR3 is TGTGCCAGTATCCCCTCTGGTGTTAGTTGGTATTTT.